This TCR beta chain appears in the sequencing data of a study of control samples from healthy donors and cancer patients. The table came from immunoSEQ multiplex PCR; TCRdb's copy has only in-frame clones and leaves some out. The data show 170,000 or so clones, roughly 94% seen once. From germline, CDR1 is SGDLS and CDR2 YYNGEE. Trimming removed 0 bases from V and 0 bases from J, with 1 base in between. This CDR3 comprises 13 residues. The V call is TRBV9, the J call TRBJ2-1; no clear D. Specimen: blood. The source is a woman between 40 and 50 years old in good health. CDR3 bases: TGTGCCAGCAGCGTAGACTCCTACAATGAGCAGTTCTTC. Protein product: CASSVDSYNEQFF.